One T cell receptor (beta chain) is described in this entry. This receptor's antigen is unknown. No per-base quality is available; no much larger clone lies one base away. This sample stems from a study of vaccination effects on CD4 cells after COVID-19 (dated by TCRdb to 2022 to 2024). The study in broad terms: To identify antigen-specific CD4+ T cell clonotypes by their expansion, the ViraFEST assay first stimulated PBMC with viral peptide pools and then applied TCR sequencing. SARS-CoV-2 spike-specific CD4+ TCR repertoires from before and after mRNA vaccination were compared in COVID-19 convalescent patients and in infection-naive vaccine recipients. In the study, cultures from other donors were sequenced using the Oncomine TCR Beta short-read assay on an Illumina iSeq 100. Post-vaccine samples across the study were collected a median of 72 days after the second dose, with a range of 14 to 241. Two million PBMC per well were cultured in IMDM with around 5.3% human AB serum, 10 IU/ml IL-2 and gentamicin, plus 10 ug/ml peptides. A total of 10 COVID-19 convalescent patients and several SARS-CoV-2-naive healthy vaccine recipients were included in the full study.

The paper as a whole reports these results and caveats: The study was limited by a small number of convalescent patients and lacked early post-infection timepoints. Marked clonal contraction was observed in both infection-induced and vaccine-induced clones at late post-vaccination timepoints, consistent with waning T cell responses. Among healthy vaccine recipients, nearly all vaccine-induced clones were SARS-CoV-2 mono-reactive, and just 1 of 255 was cross-reactive with common cold coronaviruses.

The library came from the immunoSEQ multiplex PCR assay. DNA from the cultured, isolated CD4+ T cells was subjected to TCR beta CDR3 sequencing. For the original study's pipeline: The analysis removed non-productive TCR sequences, trimmed reads to the CDR3 region, and retained only CDR3s that were 7 or more amino acids long. Antigen-specific clonotypes were identified using the MANAFEST web app by comparison of expansion in peptide wells against reference cultures. Positive clones required FDR<0.05 expansion versus reference and all other wells, odds ratio above 5, and frequency above 0.1% in two replicate wells. A clonotype was called cross-reactive if it was significantly expanded both in SARS-CoV-2 spike wells and in at least one common cold coronavirus spike condition. CDR3 similarity was assessed by Levenshtein distance with the stringdist R package, and unrooted trees were built with ape in R 3.6.1. This is the immuneACCESS table as TCRdb keeps it, with only in-frame sequences that have V and J called. A part of the clones is gone; compared with another copy, unresolved V genes explain less than half, and the rest is unexplained. The V and J calls and clone size are taken from that table; D and trimming were inferred from the DNA. The sample has 70,000 or so clones on record, around 67% of them singletons. The ten largest clones add up to about 2.3% of the sample.

After around eleven days of culture, CD4+ T cells were isolated with the EasySep CD4+ T cell isolation kit. Two doses of either the BNT162b2 or the mRNA-1273 mRNA SARS-CoV-2 vaccine were administered to participants. The absence of prior SARS-CoV-2 infection in healthy vaccine recipients was confirmed by negative nucleocapsid antibodies before and after vaccination. On days 3 and 7, half of the culture medium was replaced with fresh IL-2-containing medium. Unless noted otherwise, every peptide stimulation condition was cultured in triplicate wells. Using Ficoll-Paque Plus gradient centrifugation, PBMC were separated from whole blood and then either used fresh or cryopreserved at -140C. The QIAamp micro DNA kit was used to extract genomic DNA from the cultured CD4+ T cells. The TCR originated in a human donor who received a COVID-19 vaccine. Sequencing used CD4+ T cells from PBMCs cultured without peptide, obtained after COVID-19 vaccination.

The nucleotides are TGTGCCAGCAGTAAGGGGATGAACACTGAAGCTTTCTTT. The encoded protein is CASSKGMNTEAFF. The sequence is built from TRBV6-5 and TRBJ1-1; matching of 5 bases hints at TRBD1 as the D gene. V loses 5 bases of germline sequence and J loses 0 bases, and the interval between the two ends is 7 bases. The CDR3 covers 13 residues, taking in both the cysteine and the phenylalanine. The CDR3 DNA has 39 bases and is translated from base 1. The germline V gene yields MNHEY for CDR1 and SVGAGI for CDR2.